Sequencing of this T cell receptor beta chain was carried out in a study of vaccination and CD4 T cells after COVID-19. At the level of the study: Post-COVID samples had a sampling time that fell a median approximately 93 days after diagnosis (range 35 to 161).

The Oncomine TCR Beta short-read assay was applied to DNA of cultured CD4+ T cells. MiXCR was run by TCRdb on the PCR reads, yielding one entry per CDR3 protein. The sample records 20,000 to 25,000 distinct CDR3 sequences, about 40% being singletons. V lost 2 bases to trimming and J lost 10 bases, with 9 bases between them. This CDR3 has 13 amino acids. Germline CDR1 reads SGHVS; CDR2 reads FNYEAQ. Regarding time point: late sampling 161 to 241 days after vaccination in a few convalescent patients. The treatment is: approximately 10-day PBMC culture with coronavirus spike peptide pools or control peptides (ViraFEST assay). By share of the sample, this clonotype is medium-sized. What it binds is not known. Overall study results and limits: Early post-infection timepoints were missing, and relatively few convalescent patients were studied.

This specimen was CD4+ T cells from blood, cultured in vitro, taken about 7 months after SARS-CoV-2 vaccination. The sequence was obtained from a human donor who had recovered from COVID-19. This chain joins TRBV7-6 and TRBJ1-6; weak D call: TRBD1 (5 bases). In DNA, the CDR3 is TGTGCCAGCAGCTTACGGAGGGACTCACCCCTCCACTTT. Encoded protein: CASSLRRDSPLHF.